This TCR beta chain was identified in a study of CD8+CD57+ T cells in acquired aplastic anemia. Study as a whole: Sorting CD4+ and CD8+ cells gave DNA averaging 3.2 ug.

Previously, flow cytometry had revealed CD8+CD57+ cell expansion in the patients chosen for sequencing. Each of the patients presented with severe acquired aplastic anemia. Receipt of therapy had not occurred in any patient by the time of blood sampling. The CDR3 runs 14 residues. V lost 6 bases, J lost 6 bases, and 21 bases lay in between. Germline V lookup: CDR1 DFQATT, CDR2 SNEGSKA (reference sequence). Genomic DNA, the template, was used for profiling of the TCR beta VDJ and CDR3. Each CDR3 protein is one row after TCRdb ran MiXCR on the reads. This table holds about 290,000 distinct CDR3 sequences, 45% to 65% found once.

Source material: sorted CD4+, CD8+, or CD8+CD57+ T cells (not recorded which) from PBMCs. The chain joins TRBV20-1 to TRBJ2-7; no definite D call. The origin of this receptor is a human donor with aplastic anemia. CDR3 coding DNA: TGCAGTGCGAAAACCACCTTTGAGCCTGGCGAGCAGTACTTC. Its protein is CSAKTTFEPGEQYF.